The subject of this entry is one T cell receptor (beta chain). The antigen is unknown. This entry belongs to a study of T cell responses to AZD1222 COVID-19 vaccine. Overall study results and limits: Clonal diversity may have been underestimated in mostly white British donors. In the spike-specific TCR repertoire, nearly half reportedly target unmutated variant regions. The span of vaccine-associated CD4 TCRs extended across spike, with dominance at 160-218 and 743-854. Baseline seropositivity characterized only a handful of AZD1222 recipients.

V lost 1 base to trimming and J lost 4 bases, with 8 bases between them. Germline V CDR1 and CDR2: MGHRA, YSYEKL. The CDR3 contains 13 residues. Only in-frame clones appear in the TCRdb table, and some are missing; sequencing was by immunoSEQ multiplex PCR. The sample lists some 160,000 clones; roughly 87% were seen once. The source material was peripheral blood, sampled 28 days after the second AZD1222 dose. The receptor comes from an adult who received the AZD1222 COVID-19 vaccine. The chain couples TRBV4-1 to TRBJ2-7, with no clear D. CDR3 protein: CASSQAKFYEQYF. CDR3 in DNA: TGCGCCAGCAGCCAAGCTAAGTTTTACGAGCAGTACTTC.